This is a list of T cell receptor beta chains from one sample in a study of cytomegalovirus exposure and HLA in healthy donors. Measured with immunoSEQ multiplex PCR; TCRdb has only the in-frame clones, and not every one. The table lists 150,000 to 200,000 clones, roughly 90% of them singletons. Sample: PBMCs. These receptor sequences come from a woman aged 18 to 35 in good health and CMV-seropositive. Both conserved end residues are part of each CDR3. A D gene is named only where the DNA matches it firmly. Rows may omit the clone size; those that give it use once, few, many or a size class.

CASSPSKLGTGNTEAFF	TGTGCCAGCAGCCCTTCGAAGCTCGGGACAGGGAACACTGAAGCTTTCTTT	NA	TRBV4-2	TRBJ1-1	TRBD1
CASSFLPGLAGNEQFF	TGCGCCAGCAGTTTTCTTCCGGGACTAGCGGGAAATGAGCAGTTCTTC	NA	TRBV5-1	TRBJ2-1	TRBD2
CASSPRNRGENTEAFF	TGTGCCAGCTCACCACGGAACAGGGGTGAGAACACTGAAGCTTTCTTT	NA	TRBV18	TRBJ1-1	TRBD1
CATQRGTGELFF	TGTGCCACTCAACGGGGGACCGGGGAGCTGTTTTTT	NA	TRBV6-6	TRBJ2-2	NA
CASSQVTSGSFYEQYF	TGCGCCAGCAGCCAGGTAACTAGCGGGAGTTTTTACGAGCAGTACTTC	once	TRBV4-1	TRBJ2-7	TRBD2
CASRTGGTGELFF	TGTGCCAGCAGAACAGGGGGCACCGGGGAGCTGTTTTTT	NA	TRBV6-6	TRBJ2-2	TRBD1
CASSEISQGGVYGYTF	TGTGCCAGCAGTGAAATCTCCCAAGGCGGGGTCTATGGCTACACCTTC	NA	TRBV2	TRBJ1-2	NA
CASSTGTGSYEQYF	TGTGCCAGCAGCACCGGGACAGGGTCCTACGAGCAGTACTTC	NA	TRBV7-3	TRBJ2-7	TRBD1
CASSSTNTGELFF	TGCGCCAGCAGCTCCACGAACACCGGGGAGCTGTTTTTT	once	TRBV5-1	TRBJ2-2	NA
CASSLSWRYEAFF	TGTGCCAGCAGCTTATCTTGGAGATATGAAGCTTTCTTT	NA	TRBV11-2	TRBJ1-1	NA
CASSPGTSGNEQYF	TGTGCCAGCAGTCCCGGGACTAGCGGGAACGAGCAGTACTTC	NA	TRBV6-6	TRBJ2-7	TRBD2
CASSVSGQGIDTGELFF	TGCGCCAGCAGCGTCTCGGGACAGGGGATTGACACCGGGGAGCTGTTTTTT	NA	TRBV5-1	TRBJ2-2	TRBD1
CASSPSRDTTYEQYF	TGCGCCAGCAGCCCTAGCCGGGACACAACCTACGAGCAGTACTTC	NA	TRBV5-1	TRBJ2-7	NA
CASSLVGPRETQYF	TGTGCCAGCAGCTTGGTGGGGCCGAGGGAGACCCAGTACTTC	NA	TRBV5-8	TRBJ2-5	NA
CASKTNTEAFF	TGTGCCAGTAAAACAAACACTGAAGCTTTCTTT	NA	TRBV19	TRBJ1-1	NA
CASSPQGAEVYNEQFF	TGTGCCAGCAGCCCCCAGGGGGCGGAAGTTTACAATGAGCAGTTCTTC	NA	TRBV9	TRBJ2-1	TRBD1
CASRGQANEKLFF	TGTGCCAGCAGGGGACAGGCTAATGAAAAACTGTTTTTT	NA	TRBV2	TRBJ1-4	TRBD1
CAWTPAGGLDTQYF	TGTGCCTGGACGCCAGCGGGAGGATTAGATACGCAGTATTTT	few	TRBV30	TRBJ2-3	TRBD2
CASHLSGANVLTF	TGTGCCAGCCATTTGTCTGGGGCCAACGTCCTGACTTTC	once	TRBV7-3	TRBJ2-6	NA
CASSQQLTETDTQYF	TGCGCCAGCAGCCAACAACTAACCGAGACAGATACGCAGTATTTT	NA	TRBV4-1	TRBJ2-3	NA
CASSLFEGVGTEAFF	TGTGCCAGCAGCTTGTTCGAGGGGGTAGGCACTGAAGCTTTCTTT	once	TRBV7-6	TRBJ1-1	NA
CASSSVGTIDTGELFF	TGTGCCAGCAGCAGTGTCGGGACTATTGACACCGGGGAGCTGTTTTTT	once	TRBV7-2	TRBJ2-2	TRBD2
CASSYRTGETEAFF	TGTGCCAGCAGTTATAGGACAGGGGAAACTGAAGCTTTCTTT	NA	TRBV6-5	TRBJ1-1	TRBD1
CATSRDRGFGETQYF	TGTGCCACCAGCAGAGATCGAGGGTTCGGTGAGACCCAGTACTTC	NA	TRBV15	TRBJ2-5	NA
CAWIESPYEQYF	TGTGCCTGGATCGAGAGCCCCTACGAGCAGTACTTC	NA	TRBV30	TRBJ2-7	NA